This T cell receptor (beta chain) was retrieved from a study of control samples from healthy donors and cancer patients. Sequencing was performed with immunoSEQ multiplex PCR; in TCRdb, only in-frame clones are kept and a portion is missing. Of more than 120,000 clones listed, more than 90% are singletons. V lost 4 bases, J lost 2 bases, and 13 bases lay in between. CDR1 and CDR2 from the germline V gene are KGHDR and SFDVKD. The CDR3 has 15 amino acids. The sample taken for sequencing was blood. V and J are TRBV24-1 and TRBJ1-1, with D perhaps matching TRBD1 (6 bases). This receptor was taken from a man younger than 45 in good health. The CDR3 DNA reads TGTGCCACCAGTGAATCTGGGGGGACAAACACTGAAGCTTTCTTT. Translation gives CATSESGGTNTEAFF.